The clone carrying this T cell receptor beta chain is termed large. What it binds is not known. The record originates from a study of CD4+ T cells in melanoma. Notes on the study in general: CD8+ T cell, macrophage and B cell function reportedly correlated with neoantigen-specific CD4+ T cells.

Data came from immunoSEQ multiplex PCR; TCRdb stores just in-frame clones and leaves some out. The repertoire holds roughly 20,000 clones, with roughly 82% as singletons. The V end was cut by 3 bases, the J end by 3 bases, with 6 bases between. Per the germline V gene, CDR1 is MNHNS and CDR2 is SASEGT. The CDR3 is 14 amino acids. V is TRBV6-1 and J is TRBJ1-6; D may be TRBD1 (5 bases). This clonotype was obtained from a human donor with melanoma. Input material: cells from a culture (not recorded whether cultured in vitro). The CDR3: CASSERGYNSPLHF. The CDR3 DNA is TGTGCCAGCAGTGAGAGGGGCTATAATTCACCCCTCCACTTT.